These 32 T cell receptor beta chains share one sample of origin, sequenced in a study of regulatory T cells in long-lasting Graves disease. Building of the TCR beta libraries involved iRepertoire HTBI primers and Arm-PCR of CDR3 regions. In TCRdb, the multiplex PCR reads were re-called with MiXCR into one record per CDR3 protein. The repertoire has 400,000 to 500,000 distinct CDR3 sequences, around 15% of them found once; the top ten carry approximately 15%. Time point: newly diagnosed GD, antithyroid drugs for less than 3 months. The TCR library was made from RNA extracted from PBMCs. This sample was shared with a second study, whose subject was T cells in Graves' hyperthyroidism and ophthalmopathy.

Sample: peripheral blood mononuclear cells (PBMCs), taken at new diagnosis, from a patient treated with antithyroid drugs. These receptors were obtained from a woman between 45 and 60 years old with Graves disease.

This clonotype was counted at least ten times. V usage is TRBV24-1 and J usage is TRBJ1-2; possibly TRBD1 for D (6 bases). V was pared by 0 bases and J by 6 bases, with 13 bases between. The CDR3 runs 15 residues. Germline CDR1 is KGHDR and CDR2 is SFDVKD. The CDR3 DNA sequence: TGTGCCACCAGTGATTTGACGGGGGCGGAAGATGGCTACACCTTC. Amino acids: CATSDLTGAEDGYTF.

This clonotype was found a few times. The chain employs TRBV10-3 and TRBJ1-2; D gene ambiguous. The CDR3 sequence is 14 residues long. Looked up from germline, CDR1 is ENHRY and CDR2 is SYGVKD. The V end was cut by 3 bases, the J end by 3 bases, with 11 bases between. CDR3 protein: CAISEKVSHYGYTF. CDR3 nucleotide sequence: TGTGCCATCAGTGAAAAAGTCAGCCACTATGGCTACACCTTC.

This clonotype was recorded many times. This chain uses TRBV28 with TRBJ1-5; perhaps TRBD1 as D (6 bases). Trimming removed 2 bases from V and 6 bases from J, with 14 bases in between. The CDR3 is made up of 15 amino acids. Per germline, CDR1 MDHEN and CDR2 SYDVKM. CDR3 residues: CASSLISGAIQPQHF. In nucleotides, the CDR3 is TGTGCCAGCAGTTTAATTTCAGGGGCGATTCAGCCCCAGCATTTT.

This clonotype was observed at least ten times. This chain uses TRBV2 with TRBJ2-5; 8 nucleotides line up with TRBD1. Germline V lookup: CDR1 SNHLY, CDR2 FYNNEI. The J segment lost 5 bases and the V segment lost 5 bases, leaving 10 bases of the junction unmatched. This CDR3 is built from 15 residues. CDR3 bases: TGTGCCAGCAGTTCCACAGGCAGGGGGCATGAGACCCAGTACTTC. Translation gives CASSSTGRGHETQYF.

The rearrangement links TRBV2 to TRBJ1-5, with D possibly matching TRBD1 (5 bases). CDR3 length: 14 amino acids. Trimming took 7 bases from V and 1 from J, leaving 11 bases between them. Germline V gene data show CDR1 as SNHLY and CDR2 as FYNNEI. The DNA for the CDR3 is TGTGCCAGCATGGGCAGGGAAAGCAATCAGCCCCAGCATTTT. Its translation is CASMGRESNQPQHF.

CDR3 sequence: CASRPIGRANTEAFF. The CDR3 DNA reads as TGTGCCAGCAGGCCCATTGGAAGGGCGAACACTGAAGCTTTCTTT. V usage is TRBV6-1 and J usage is TRBJ1-1, with D unclear. The CDR3 is 15 residues long. Germline V gives CDR1 MNHNS, CDR2 SASEGT. Trimming pared 6 bases from V and 1 base from J, leaving 15 bases between.

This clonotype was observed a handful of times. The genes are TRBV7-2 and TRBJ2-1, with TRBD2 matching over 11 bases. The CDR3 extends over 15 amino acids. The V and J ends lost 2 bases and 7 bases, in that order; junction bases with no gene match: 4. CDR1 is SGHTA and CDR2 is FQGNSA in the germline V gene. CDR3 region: CASSLLAGGFNEQFF. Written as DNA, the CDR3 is TGTGCCAGCAGCTTATTAGCGGGAGGGTTTAATGAGCAGTTCTTC.

The CDR3 DNA sequence: TGTGCCAGCAGTCTACGGACAGGGAACAATCAGCCCCAGCATTTT. It specifies CASSLRTGNNQPQHF. The genes are TRBV27 and TRBJ1-5, with 8 bases aligning to TRBD1. V was pared by 5 bases and J by 3 bases, with 6 bases of the junction left unmatched. The CDR3 sequence is 15 residues long. Per germline, CDR1 MNHEY and CDR2 SMNVEV (reference sequence).

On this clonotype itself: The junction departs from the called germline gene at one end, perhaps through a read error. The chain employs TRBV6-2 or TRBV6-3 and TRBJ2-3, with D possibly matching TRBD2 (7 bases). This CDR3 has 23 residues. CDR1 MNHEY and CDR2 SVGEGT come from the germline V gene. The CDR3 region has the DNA TGTGCCAGCAGTTACTCGCGGGGGCGCCCCGTGGCGGGAGAGGGACTAAGCACAGATACGCGGTATTTT. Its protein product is CASSYSRGRPVAGEGLSTDTRYF.

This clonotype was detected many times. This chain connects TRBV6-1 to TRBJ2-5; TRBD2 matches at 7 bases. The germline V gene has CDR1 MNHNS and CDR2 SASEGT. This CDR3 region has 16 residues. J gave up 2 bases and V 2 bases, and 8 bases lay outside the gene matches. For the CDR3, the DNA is TGTGCCAGCAGTGAACTCGATGGGGGGGGTCAAGAGACCCAGTACTTC. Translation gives CASSELDGGGQETQYF.

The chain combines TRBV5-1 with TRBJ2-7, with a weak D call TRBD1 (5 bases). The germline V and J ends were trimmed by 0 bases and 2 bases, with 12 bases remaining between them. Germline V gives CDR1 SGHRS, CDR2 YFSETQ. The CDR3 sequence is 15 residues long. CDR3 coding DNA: TGCGCCAGCAGCTTGGGGTGGCAGGGCCCCTACGAGCAGTACTTC. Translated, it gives CASSLGWQGPYEQYF.

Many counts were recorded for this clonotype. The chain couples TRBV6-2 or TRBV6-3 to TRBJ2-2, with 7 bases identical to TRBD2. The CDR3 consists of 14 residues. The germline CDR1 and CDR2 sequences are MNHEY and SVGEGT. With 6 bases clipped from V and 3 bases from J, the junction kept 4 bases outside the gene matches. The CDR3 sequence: CASRGLVDTGELFF. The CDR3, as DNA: TGTGCCAGCAGAGGACTAGTCGACACCGGGGAGCTGTTTTTT.

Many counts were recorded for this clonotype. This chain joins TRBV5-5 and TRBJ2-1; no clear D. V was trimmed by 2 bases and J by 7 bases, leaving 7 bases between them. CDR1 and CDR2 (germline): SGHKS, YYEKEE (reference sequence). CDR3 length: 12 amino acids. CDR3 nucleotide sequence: TGTGCCAGCAGCTTTGGGCGGAATGAGCAGTTCTTC. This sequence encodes CASSFGRNEQFF.

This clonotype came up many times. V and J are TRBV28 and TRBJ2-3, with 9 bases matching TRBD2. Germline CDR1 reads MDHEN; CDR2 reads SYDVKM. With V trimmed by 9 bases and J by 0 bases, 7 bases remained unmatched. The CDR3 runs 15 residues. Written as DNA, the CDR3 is TGTGCCAGTACTAGCGGGTCAGCTAGCACAGATACGCAGTATTTT. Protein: CASTSGSASTDTQYF.

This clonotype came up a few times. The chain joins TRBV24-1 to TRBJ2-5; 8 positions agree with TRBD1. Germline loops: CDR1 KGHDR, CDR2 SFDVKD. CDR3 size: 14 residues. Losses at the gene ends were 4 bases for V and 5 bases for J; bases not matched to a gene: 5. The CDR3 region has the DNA TGTGCCACCAGTGACGACAGGGGTATGGAGACCCAGTACTTC. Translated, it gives CATSDDRGMETQYF.

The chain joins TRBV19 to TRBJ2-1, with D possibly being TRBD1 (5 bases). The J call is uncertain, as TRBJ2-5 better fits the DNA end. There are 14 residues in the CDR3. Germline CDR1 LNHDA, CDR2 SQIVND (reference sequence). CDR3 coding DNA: TGTGCCAGTACACCTCAGGGTTTTGTCGAGACCCAGTACTTC. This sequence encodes CASTPQGFVETQYF.

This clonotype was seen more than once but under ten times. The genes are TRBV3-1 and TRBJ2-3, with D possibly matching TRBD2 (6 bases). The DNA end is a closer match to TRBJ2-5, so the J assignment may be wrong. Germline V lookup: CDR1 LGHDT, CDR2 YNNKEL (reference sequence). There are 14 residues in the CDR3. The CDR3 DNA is TGTGCCAGCAGCCAGATGGGGGGAACGGAGACCCAGTACTTC. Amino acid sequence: CASSQMGGTETQYF.

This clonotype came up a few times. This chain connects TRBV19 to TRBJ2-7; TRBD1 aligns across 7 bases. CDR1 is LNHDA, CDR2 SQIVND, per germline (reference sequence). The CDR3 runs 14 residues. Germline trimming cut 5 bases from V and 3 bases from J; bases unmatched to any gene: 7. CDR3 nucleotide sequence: TGTGCCAGTAGTTTTTGGACAGGCCACTACGAGCAGTACTTC. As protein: CASSFWTGHYEQYF.

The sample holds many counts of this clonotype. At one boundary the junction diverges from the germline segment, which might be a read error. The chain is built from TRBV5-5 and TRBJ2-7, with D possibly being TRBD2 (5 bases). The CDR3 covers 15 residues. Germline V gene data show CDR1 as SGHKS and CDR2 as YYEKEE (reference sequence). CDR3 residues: CASSLDRGLSYEQYF. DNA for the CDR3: TGCGCCAGCAGCTTGGACCGCGGACTCTCCTACGAGCAGTACTTC.

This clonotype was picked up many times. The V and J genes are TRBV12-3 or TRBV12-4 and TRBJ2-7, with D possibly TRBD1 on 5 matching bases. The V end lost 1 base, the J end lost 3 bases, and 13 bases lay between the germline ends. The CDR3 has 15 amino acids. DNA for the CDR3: TGTGCCAGCAGTTTAGGGGCCCAGGGCGGCTACGAGCAGTACTTC. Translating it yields CASSLGAQGGYEQYF.

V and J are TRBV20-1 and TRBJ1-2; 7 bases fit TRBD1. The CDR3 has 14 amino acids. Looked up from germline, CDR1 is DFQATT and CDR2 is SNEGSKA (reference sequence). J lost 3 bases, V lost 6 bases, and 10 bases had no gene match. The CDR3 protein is CSAPGGGGDYGYTF. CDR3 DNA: TGCAGTGCCCCAGGGGGGGGGGGAGACTATGGCTACACCTTC.

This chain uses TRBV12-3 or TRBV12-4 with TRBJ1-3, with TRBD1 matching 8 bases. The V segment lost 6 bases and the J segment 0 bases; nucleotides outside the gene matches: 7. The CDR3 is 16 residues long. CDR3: CASRLTGASSGNTIYF. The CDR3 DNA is TGTGCCAGCAGGTTGACAGGGGCGAGCTCTGGAAACACCATATATTTT.

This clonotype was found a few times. The CDR3 sequence is CASSLVGLAGLILNNTGELFF. CDR3 DNA sequence: TGCGCCAGCAGCTTGGTCGGACTAGCGGGACTTATATTAAACAACACCGGGGAGCTGTTTTTT. The chain employs TRBV5-1 and TRBJ2-2, with 12 bases aligning to TRBD2. The V gene's germline CDR1 is SGHRS and CDR2 YFSETQ. The CDR3 spans 21 residues. Trimming took 0 bases from V and 2 from J; bases not matched to a gene: 14.

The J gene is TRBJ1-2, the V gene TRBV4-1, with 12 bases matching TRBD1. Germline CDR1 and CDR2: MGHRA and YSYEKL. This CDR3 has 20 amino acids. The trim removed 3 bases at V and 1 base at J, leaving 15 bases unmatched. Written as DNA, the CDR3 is TGCGCCAGCAGCCATACGGCAAACCGGGACAGGGGGCGCGTTAACTATGGCTACACCTTC. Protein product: CASSHTANRDRGRVNYGYTF.

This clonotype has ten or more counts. CDR3 protein: CASSSRGKYQETQYF. Written as DNA, the CDR3 is TGTGCCAGCAGCTCGAGGGGGAAATACCAAGAGACCCAGTACTTC. V gene TRBV7-9 combines with J gene TRBJ2-5; TRBD1 is a possible D gene (6 bases). The CDR3 extends over 15 amino acids. V was shortened by 4 bases and J by 0 bases, with 12 bases between the two germline ends. Germline V gives CDR1 SEHNR, CDR2 FQNEAQ (reference sequence).

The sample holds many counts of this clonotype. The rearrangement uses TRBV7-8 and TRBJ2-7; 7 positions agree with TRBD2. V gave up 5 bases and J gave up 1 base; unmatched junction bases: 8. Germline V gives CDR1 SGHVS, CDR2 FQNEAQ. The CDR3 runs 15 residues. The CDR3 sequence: CASSLEAGPSYEQYF. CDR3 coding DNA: TGTGCCAGCAGCCTAGAAGCGGGGCCATCCTACGAGCAGTACTTC.

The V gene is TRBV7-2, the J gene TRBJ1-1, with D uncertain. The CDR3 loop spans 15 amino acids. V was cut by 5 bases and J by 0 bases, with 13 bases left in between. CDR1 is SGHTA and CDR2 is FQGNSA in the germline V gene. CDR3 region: CASSKGRNMNTEAFF. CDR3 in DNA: TGTGCCAGCAGCAAGGGCCGCAATATGAACACTGAAGCTTTCTTT.

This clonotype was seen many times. CDR3 in DNA: TGCAGTGCTAGAGTCCTGATGGATAATTCACCCCTCCACTTT. Translation: CSARVLMDNSPLHF. The genes are TRBV20-1 and TRBJ1-6; D not resolved. Germline V lookup: CDR1 DFQATT, CDR2 SNEGSKA (reference sequence). The CDR3 runs to 14 residues. V shed 1 base and J shed 5 bases, with 9 bases lying between them.

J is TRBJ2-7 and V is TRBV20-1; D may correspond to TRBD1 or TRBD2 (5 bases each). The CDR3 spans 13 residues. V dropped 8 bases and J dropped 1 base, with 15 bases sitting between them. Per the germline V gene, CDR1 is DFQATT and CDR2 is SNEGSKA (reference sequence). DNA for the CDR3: TGCAGTCCCTATCGGGACGGATCCTACGAGCAGTACTTC. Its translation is CSPYRDGSYEQYF.

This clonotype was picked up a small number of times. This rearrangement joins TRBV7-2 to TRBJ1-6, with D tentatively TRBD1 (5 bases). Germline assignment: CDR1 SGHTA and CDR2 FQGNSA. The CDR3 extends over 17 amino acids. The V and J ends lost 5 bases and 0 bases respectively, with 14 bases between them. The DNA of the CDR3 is TGTGCCAGCAGCCCCCAGGGCGGGAGCTCCTATAATTCACCCCTCCACTTT. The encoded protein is CASSPQGGSSYNSPLHF.

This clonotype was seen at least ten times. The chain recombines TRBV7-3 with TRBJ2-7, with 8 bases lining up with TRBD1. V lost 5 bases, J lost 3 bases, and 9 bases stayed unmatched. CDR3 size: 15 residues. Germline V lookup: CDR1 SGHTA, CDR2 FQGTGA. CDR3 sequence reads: CASSGIETGVYEQYF. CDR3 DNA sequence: TGTGCCAGCAGCGGTATCGAGACAGGGGTCTACGAGCAGTACTTC.

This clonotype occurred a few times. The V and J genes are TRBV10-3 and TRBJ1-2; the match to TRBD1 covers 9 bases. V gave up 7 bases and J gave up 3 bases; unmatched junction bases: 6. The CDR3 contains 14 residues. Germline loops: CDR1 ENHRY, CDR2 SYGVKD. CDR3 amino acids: CAITGDREDYGYTF. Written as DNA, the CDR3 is TGTGCCATCACGGGGGACAGGGAGGACTATGGCTACACCTTC.